This TCR beta chain appears in the sequencing data of a study of blood T cell repertoires in COVID-19. On the study more broadly: The United States, Italy and Spain provided the acute and convalescent COVID-19 samples. Sample material is recorded as cDNA or gDNA derived from T cells, B-cell-depleted T cells, or PBMCs.

The V and J ends lost 4 bases and 3 bases, in that order; junction bases with no gene match: 5. Germline CDR1 SGHRS, CDR2 YFSETQ. The CDR3 is made up of 14 amino acids. As handled by the study authors: Scientists estimated how many nucleated cells there were by amplifying reference gene primers. Sequencing used immunoSEQ multiplex PCR; TCRdb keeps in-frame clones, though not all of them. D and trimming come from the DNA, and the V and J calls and clone size come from that table. The profile covers roughly 120,000 clones, with over 75% appearing a single time and about a tenth taken by the ten largest.

This TCR derives from a man at least 80 years old with acute or convalescent COVID-19. The sequenced sample consisted of peripheral blood. The chain combines TRBV5-1 with TRBJ2-5, with TRBD2 matching over 8 bases. In DNA form, the CDR3 reads TGCGCCAGCAGCCCGGGAGCGGGGGAAGAGACCCAGTACTTC. Translated, it gives CASSPGAGEETQYF.